This T cell receptor (beta chain) emerged from a study of T cell responses to AZD1222 COVID-19 vaccine. Notes on this clone: Its matching antigen is unknown.

The V gene end was trimmed by 5 bases and the J gene end by 2 bases; junction bases not matched to a gene: 6. Germline CDR1 is LNHDA and CDR2 is SQIVND (reference sequence). This CDR3 comprises 15 residues. Study conclusions and caveats: Researchers report vaccine-associated CD4 TCRs spanning spike, with dominance at 160-218 and 743-854. There were mostly white British donors and more females than males, and clonal diversity was possibly underestimated. Two doses of AZD1222 preceded a rise in Spike-specific TCR breadth and depth.

Only in-frame clones appear in the TCRdb table, and some are missing; sequencing was by immunoSEQ multiplex PCR. The sample shows 90,000 to 110,000 clones, around 93% of them seen only once. Sequenced material: peripheral blood, taken on day 0 of AZD1222 vaccination. This TCR was sampled from an adult in good health. V and J are TRBV19 and TRBJ2-1; 7 nucleotides agree with TRBD1. The CDR3 DNA follows: TGTGCCAGTAGTCACCCGACAGGGCCCTACAATGAGCAGTTCTTC. It encodes CASSHPTGPYNEQFF.